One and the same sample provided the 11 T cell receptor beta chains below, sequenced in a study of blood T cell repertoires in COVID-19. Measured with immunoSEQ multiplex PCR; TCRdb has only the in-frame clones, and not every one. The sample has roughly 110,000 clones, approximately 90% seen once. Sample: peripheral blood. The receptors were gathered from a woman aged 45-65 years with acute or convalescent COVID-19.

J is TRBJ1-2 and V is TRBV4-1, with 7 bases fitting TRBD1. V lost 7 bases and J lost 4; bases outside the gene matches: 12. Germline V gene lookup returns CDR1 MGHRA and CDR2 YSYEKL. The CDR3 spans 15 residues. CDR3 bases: TGCGCCAGCAATTCCCCGACAGGGAAAGGCTATGGCTACACCTTC. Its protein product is CASNSPTGKGYGYTF.

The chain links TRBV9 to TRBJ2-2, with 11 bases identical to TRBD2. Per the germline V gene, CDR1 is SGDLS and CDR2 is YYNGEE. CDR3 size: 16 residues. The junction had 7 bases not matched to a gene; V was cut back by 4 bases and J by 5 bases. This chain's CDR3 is CASSLRLAGSTGELFF. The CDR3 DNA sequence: TGTGCCAGCAGCCTTAGACTAGCGGGGTCGACCGGGGAGCTGTTTTTT.

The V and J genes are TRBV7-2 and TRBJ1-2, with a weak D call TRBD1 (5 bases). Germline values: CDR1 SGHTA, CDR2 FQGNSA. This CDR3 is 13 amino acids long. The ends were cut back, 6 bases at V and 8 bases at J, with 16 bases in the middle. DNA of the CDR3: TGTGCCAGCAGTTCGCAGGCAGGGAACGGCTACACCTTC. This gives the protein CASSSQAGNGYTF.

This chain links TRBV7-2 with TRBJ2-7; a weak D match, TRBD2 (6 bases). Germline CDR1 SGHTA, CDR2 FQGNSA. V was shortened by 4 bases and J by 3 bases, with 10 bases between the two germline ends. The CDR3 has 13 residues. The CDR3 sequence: CASSSQDYYEQYF. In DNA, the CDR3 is TGTGCCAGCAGCTCACAGGACTACTACGAGCAGTACTTC.

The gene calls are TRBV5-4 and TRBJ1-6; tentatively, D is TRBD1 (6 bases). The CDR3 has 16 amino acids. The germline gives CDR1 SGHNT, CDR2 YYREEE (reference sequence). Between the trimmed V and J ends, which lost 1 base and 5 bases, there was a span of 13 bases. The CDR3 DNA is TGTGCCAGCAGCTTGCCGGGACAAGGCAATAATTCACCCCTCCACTTT. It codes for CASSLPGQGNNSPLHF. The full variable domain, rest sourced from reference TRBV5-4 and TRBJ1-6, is ETGVTQSPTHLIKTRGQQVTLRCSSQSGHNTVSWYQQALGQGPQFIFQYYREEENGRGNFPPRFSGLQFPNYSSELNVNALELDDSALYLCASSLPGQGNNSPLHFGNGTRLTVT.

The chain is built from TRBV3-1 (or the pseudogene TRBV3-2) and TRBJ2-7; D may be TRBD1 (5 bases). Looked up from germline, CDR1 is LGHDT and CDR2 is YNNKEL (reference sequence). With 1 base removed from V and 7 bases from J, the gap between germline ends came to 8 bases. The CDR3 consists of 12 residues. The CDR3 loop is CASSQVRGEQYF. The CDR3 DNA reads TGTGCCAGCAGCCAAGTAAGGGGAGAGCAGTACTTC.

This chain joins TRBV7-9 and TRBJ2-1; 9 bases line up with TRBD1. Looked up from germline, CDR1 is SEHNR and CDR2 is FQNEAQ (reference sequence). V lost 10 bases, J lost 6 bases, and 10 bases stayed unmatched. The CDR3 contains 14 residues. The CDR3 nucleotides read TGTGCCACCTACTGGACAGGGGACATCAATGAGCAGTTCTTC. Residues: CATYWTGDINEQFF. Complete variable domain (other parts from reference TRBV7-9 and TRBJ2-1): DTGVSQNPRHKITKRGQNVTFRCDPISEHNRLYWYRQTLGQGPEFLTYFQNEAQLEKSRLLSDRFSAERPKGSFSTLEIQRTEQGDSAMYLCATYWTGDINEQFFGPGTRLTVL.

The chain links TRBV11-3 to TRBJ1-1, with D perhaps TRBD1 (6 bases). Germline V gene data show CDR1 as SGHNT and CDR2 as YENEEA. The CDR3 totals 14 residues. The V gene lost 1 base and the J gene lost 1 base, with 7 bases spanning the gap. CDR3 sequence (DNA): TGTGCCAGCAGCTTAGCGGGACAGAACACTGAAGCTTTCTTT. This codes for CASSLAGQNTEAFF.

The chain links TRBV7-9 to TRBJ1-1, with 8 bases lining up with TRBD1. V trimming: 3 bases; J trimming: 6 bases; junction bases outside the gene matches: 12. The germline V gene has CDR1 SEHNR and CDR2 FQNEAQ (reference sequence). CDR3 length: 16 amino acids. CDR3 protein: CASSFRITGTGAEAFF. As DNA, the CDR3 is TGTGCCAGCAGCTTTAGAATTACCGGGACAGGTGCTGAAGCTTTCTTT.

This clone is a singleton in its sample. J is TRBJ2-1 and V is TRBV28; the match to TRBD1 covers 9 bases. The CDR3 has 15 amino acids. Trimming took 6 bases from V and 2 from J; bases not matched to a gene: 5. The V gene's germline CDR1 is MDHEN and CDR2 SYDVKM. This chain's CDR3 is CASSGQGLTYNEQFF. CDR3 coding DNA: TGTGCCAGCAGCGGACAGGGGCTCACCTACAATGAGCAGTTCTTC.

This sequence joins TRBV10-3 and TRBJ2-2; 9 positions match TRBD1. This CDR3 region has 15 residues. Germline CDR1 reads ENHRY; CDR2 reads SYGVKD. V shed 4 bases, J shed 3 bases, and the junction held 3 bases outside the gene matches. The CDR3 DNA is TGTGCCATCAGTGTTAGACAGGGGGACACCGGGGAGCTGTTTTTT. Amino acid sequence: CAISVRQGDTGELFF.